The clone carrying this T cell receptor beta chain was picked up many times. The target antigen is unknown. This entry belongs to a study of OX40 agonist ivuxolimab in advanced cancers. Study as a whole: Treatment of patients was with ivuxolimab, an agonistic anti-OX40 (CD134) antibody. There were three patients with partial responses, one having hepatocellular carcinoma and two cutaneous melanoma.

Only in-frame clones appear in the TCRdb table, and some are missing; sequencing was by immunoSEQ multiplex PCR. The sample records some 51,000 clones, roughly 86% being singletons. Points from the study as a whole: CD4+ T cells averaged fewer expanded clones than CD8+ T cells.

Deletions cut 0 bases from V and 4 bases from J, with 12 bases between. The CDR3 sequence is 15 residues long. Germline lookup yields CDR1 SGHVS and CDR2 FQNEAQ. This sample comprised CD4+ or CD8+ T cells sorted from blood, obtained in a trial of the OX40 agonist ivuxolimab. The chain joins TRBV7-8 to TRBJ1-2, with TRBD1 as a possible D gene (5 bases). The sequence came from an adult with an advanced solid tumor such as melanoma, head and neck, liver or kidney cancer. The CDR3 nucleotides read TGTGCCAGCAGCTTAGCCTCAACAGGAGGCTATGGCTACACCTTC. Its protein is CASSLASTGGYGYTF.